This TCR beta chain is from a study of shared clonotypes between healthy human individuals. The table came from immunoSEQ multiplex PCR; TCRdb's copy has only in-frame clones and leaves some out. Of fewer than 600,000 clones detected, approximately 79% appear once; the ten largest clones hold 10% to 15%. Sequencing was carried out using PBMCs. This clonotype originated in a woman aged 35 to 49 in good health. Some clones in this sample may be carry-over from other donors' samples.

The CDR3 spells CVSQGADYGYTF. The DNA of the CDR3 is TGTGTTTCACAGGGGGCCGACTATGGCTACACCTTC. The V gene is TRBV6-5, the J gene TRBJ1-2; 9 bases agree with TRBD1. CDR1 is MNHEY, CDR2 SVGAGI, per germline. The CDR3 is 12 residues long.